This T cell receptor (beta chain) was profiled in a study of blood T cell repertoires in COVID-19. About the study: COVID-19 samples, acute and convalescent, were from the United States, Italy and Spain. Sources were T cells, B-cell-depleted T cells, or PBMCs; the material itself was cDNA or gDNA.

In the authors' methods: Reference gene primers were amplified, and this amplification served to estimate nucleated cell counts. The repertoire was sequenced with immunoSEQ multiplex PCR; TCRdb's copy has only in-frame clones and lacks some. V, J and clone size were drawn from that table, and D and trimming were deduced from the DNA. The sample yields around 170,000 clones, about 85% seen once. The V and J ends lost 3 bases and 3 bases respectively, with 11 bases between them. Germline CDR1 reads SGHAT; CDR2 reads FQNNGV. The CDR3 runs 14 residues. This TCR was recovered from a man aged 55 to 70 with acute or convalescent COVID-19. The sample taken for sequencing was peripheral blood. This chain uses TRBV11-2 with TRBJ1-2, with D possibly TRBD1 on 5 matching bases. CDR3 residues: CASSLGRADYGYTF. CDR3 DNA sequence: TGTGCCAGCAGCTTGGGCAGGGCTGACTATGGCTACACCTTC.